A single TCR beta chain is shown here with its context. Its cognate antigen is unknown. The entry originates in a study of T-cell reconstitution after alpha-beta-depleted transplantation in children. Regarding the study as a whole: Surviving recipient cells, namely T cells and thymic progenitors, were the source of high day-60 TCRbeta diversity in some patients. Most T-cell counts and diversity one year after the transplant came from T cells that were newly produced. At around two months after transplant, the alpha-beta T cells were reportedly derived from several hundred expanded clones that came from non-depleted graft cells.

The authors prepared the TCRbeta library with unique molecular identifiers. MiXCR, applied by TCRdb to the PCR reads, yields one record per CDR3 protein. The sample contains more than 500,000 distinct CDR3 sequences, about an eighth of which appear only once. V shed 2 bases, J shed 0 bases, and the junction held 5 bases outside the gene matches. The CDR3 covers 17 residues. The chain recombines TRBV12-3 or TRBV12-4 with TRBJ1-2, with 11 bases lining up with TRBD1. This sequence was found in a female patient aged 2-9 years who had a stem cell transplant for aplastic anemia, so the T cells may come from the graft donor. Sequenced material: PBMCs, mostly from graft donor cells, taken 180 days after TCRalphabeta/CD19-depleted stem cell transplant. The CDR3 here is CASSLWGQGEANYGYTF. CDR3 bases: TGTGCCAGCAGTTTATGGGGACAGGGGGAAGCTAACTATGGCTACACCTTC.